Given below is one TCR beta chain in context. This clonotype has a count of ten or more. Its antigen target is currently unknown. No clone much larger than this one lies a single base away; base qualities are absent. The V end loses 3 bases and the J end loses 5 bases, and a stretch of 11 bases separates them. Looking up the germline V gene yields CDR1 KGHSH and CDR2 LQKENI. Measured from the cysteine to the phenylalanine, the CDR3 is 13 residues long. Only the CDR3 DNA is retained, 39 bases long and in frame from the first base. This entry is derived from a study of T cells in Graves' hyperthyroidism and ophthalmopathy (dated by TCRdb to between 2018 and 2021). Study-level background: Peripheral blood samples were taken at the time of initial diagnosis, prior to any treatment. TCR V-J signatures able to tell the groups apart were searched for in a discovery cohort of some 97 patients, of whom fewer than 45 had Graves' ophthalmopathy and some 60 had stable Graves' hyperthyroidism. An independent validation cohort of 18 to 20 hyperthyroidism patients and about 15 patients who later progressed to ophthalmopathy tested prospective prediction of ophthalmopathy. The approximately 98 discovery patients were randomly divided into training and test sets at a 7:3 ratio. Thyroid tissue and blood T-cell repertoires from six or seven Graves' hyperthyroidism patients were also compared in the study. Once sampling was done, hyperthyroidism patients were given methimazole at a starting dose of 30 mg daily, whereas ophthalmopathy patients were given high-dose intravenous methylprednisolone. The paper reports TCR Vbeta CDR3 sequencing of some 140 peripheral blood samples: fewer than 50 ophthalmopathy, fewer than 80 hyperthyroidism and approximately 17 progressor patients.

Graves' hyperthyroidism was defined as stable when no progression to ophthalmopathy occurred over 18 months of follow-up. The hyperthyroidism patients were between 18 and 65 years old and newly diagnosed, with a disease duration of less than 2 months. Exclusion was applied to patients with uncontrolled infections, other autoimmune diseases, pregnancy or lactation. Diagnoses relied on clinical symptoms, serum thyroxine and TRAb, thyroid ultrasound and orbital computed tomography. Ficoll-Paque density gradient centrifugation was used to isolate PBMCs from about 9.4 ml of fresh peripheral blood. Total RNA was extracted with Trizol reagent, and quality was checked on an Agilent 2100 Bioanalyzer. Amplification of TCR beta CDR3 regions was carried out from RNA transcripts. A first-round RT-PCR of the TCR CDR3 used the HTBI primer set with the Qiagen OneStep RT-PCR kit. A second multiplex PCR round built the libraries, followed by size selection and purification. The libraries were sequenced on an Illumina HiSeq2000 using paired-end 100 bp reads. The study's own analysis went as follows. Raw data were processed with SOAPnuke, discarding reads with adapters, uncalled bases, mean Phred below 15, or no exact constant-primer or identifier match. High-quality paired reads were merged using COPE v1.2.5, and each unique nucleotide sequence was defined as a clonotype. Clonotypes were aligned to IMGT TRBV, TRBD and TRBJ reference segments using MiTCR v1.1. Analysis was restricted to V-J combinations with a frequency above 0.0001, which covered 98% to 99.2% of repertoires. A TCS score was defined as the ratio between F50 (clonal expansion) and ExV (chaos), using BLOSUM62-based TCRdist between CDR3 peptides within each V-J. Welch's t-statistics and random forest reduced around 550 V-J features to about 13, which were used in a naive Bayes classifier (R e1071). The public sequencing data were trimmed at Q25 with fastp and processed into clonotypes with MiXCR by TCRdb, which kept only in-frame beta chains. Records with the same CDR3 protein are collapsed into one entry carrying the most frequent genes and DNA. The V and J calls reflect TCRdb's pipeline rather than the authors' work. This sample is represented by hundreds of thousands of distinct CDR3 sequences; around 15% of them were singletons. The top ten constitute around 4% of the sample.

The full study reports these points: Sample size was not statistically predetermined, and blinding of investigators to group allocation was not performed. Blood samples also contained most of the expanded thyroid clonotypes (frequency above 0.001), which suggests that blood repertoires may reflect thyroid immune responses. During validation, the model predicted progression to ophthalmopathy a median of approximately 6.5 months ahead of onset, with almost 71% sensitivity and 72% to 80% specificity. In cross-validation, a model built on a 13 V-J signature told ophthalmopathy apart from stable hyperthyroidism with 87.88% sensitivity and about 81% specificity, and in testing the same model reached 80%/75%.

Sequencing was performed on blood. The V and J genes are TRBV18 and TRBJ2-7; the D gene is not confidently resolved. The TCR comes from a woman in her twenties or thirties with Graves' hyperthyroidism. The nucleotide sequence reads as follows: TGTGCCAGCTCACCTAACGAAGCTAACGAGCAGTACTTC. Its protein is CASSPNEANEQYF.